This passage covers 18 T cell receptor beta chains from one sample sequenced in a study of T cell clonality in common variable immunodeficiency. Regarding the study as a whole: Common variable immunodeficiency TCR beta sequences reportedly had fewer deletions and N-nucleotide insertions.

TCRdb's copy holds only in-frame clones and misses some; the assay was immunoSEQ multiplex PCR. In total the sample includes over 30,000 clones, none of them seen once. These receptors have no known antigen. Sequencing was done on a sample of peripheral blood mononuclear cells. All receptors come from a human donor with common variable immunodeficiency.

This clone came up a few times. The read terminates 3 residues ahead of where the CDR3 ends, so the germline J gene completes it. The chain links TRBV7-9 to TRBJ1-6; D not certain. The length of the CDR3 is 12 residues. V lost 3 bases to trimming and J lost 5 bases, with 2 bases between them. Germline assignment: CDR1 SEHNR and CDR2 FQNEAQ (reference sequence). The sequenced CDR3 bases are TGTGCCAGCAGCTTCGATAATTCACCC. It codes for CASSFDNSP. The full-length CDR3 reads as CASSFDNSPLHF.

The DNA read from the CDR3 is TGTGCCAGCAGTTACTCGACTATAAAGGGAAGTATGAATGGC. Protein sequence: CASSYSTIKGSMNG. The full-length CDR3 reads as CASSYSTIKGSMNGYTF. The chain employs TRBV6-2 or TRBV6-3 and TRBJ1-2; D unclear. The observed sequence ends 3 residues before the CDR3 terminus, with the missing tail filled in from the germline J gene. V was clipped by 0 bases and J by 6 bases, with 20 bases between them. The CDR3 has 17 amino acids. CDR1 and CDR2 from the germline V gene are MNHEY and SVGEGT.

This clone was seen a handful of times. Coverage ceases 3 residues before the CDR3 finishes, and the germline J gene fills in the end. V usage is TRBV11-2 and J usage is TRBJ2-7, with unresolved D. The CDR3 spans 12 residues. The V end lost 5 bases, the J end lost 6 bases, and 11 bases lay between the germline ends. CDR1 SGHAT and CDR2 FQNNGV come from the germline V gene. CDR3 residues: CASSLGPAEQYF. Incomplete CDR3 DNA: TGTGCCAGCAGCCTTGGCCCCGCCGAG.

This clone showed up many times. The DNA ends 3 residues before the CDR3 does, and the rest of the CDR3 is filled in from the germline J gene. The chain uses TRBV30 and TRBJ1-6, with D possibly matching TRBD1 (6 bases). Trimming took off 0 bases at V and 10 bases at J, with 10 bases between the two ends. Germline V gene lookup returns CDR1 GTSNPN and CDR2 SVGIG (reference sequence). CDR3 size: 13 residues. The sequenced part of the CDR3 DNA is TGTGCCTGGAGTGTACAGGGATGGTCACCC. This encodes CAWSVQGWSP. The full CDR3 reads CAWSVQGWSPLHF.

This clone was seen a handful of times. The read comes to an end 3 residues before the CDR3 does, leaving the germline J gene to fill in the end. The V and J genes are TRBV2 and TRBJ2-7; weak D call: TRBD2 (5 bases). With 1 base removed from V and 3 bases from J, the gap between germline ends came to 13 bases. CDR1 and CDR2 from the germline V gene are SNHLY and FYNNEI. The CDR3 has 15 amino acids. The covered CDR3 bases are TGTGCCAGCAGTGAAGAAACTGGACTGCTCTACGAG. As protein: CASSEETGLLYE. The whole CDR3 protein is CASSEETGLLYEQYF. Supplemented by reference TRBV2 and TRBJ2-7, the full variable domain reads EPEVTQTPSHQVTQMGQEVILRCVPISNHLYFYWYRQILGQKVEFLVSFYNNEISEKSEIFDDQFSVERPDGSNFTLKIRSTKLEDSAMYFCASSEETGLLYEQYFGPGTRLTVT.

This clone showed up many times. The read ends 3 residues shy of where the CDR3 ends; the end is completed using the germline J gene. The V call is TRBV10-3, the J call TRBJ1-1; tentative D call: TRBD1 (5 bases). The CDR3 has 16 amino acids. CDR1 is ENHRY and CDR2 is SYGVKD in the germline V gene. V lost 6 bases and J lost 4, with 21 bases in between. The CDR3 loop is CAISPLSGGYGTEAFF. CDR3 bases read: TGTGCCATCAGCCCTCTCTCGGGGGGGTACGGCACTGAA.

This clone came up a few times. The read gets to within 3 residues of the CDR3 end, and the germline J gene fills in the rest. The chain joins TRBV7-9 to TRBJ1-5; 7 bases are shared with TRBD1. J was trimmed by 5 bases and V by 5 bases; bases with no gene match: 6. Per the germline V gene, CDR1 is SEHNR and CDR2 is FQNEAQ (reference sequence). The CDR3 consists of 14 residues. The CDR3 is CASSSRGNHQPQHF. The CDR3 bases that were read are TGTGCCAGCAGCAGCAGGGGGAACCATCAGCCC.

Concerning this clone itself: Read sequence stops 3 residues before the CDR3 end, and the germline J gene provides the missing end. The chain carries TRBV7-2 and TRBJ2-5; 8 nucleotides agree with TRBD2. The germline CDR1 and CDR2 sequences are SGHTA and FQGNSA. J lost 5 bases, V lost 2 bases, and 7 bases had no gene match. The CDR3 sequence is 15 residues long. CDR3 bases read: TGTGCCAGCAGCTTAACGAGCGGGAGAGTGGAGACC. Translation gives CASSLTSGRVET. The full CDR3 protein reads CASSLTSGRVETQYF.

About this clone: From the germline J gene comes the end of the CDR3, since the read stops 3 residues before it. The rearrangement uses TRBV18 and TRBJ1-5; 10 bases map to TRBD1. The V and J ends lost 5 bases and 4 bases, in that order; junction bases with no gene match: 5. The V gene's germline CDR1 is KGHSH and CDR2 LQKENI. This CDR3 has 15 amino acids. CDR3 residues: CASSSTGGRNQPQHF. CDR3 DNA (partial): TGTGCCAGCTCATCGACAGGGGGCCGAAATCAGCCC.

This clone has more than one count but fewer than ten. The sequenced fragment ends 3 residues before the CDR3 boundary, so the rest is inferred from the germline J gene. The V call is TRBV18, the J call TRBJ1-2; TRBD1 agrees at 7 bases. Trimming cost V 3 bases and J 7 bases; bases outside gene matches: 11. Germline CDR1 is KGHSH and CDR2 is LQKENI. The length of the CDR3 is 15 residues. The CDR3 spells CASSPYIDRDFGYTF. CDR3 bases read: TGTGCCAGCTCACCGTATATCGACAGGGACTTTGGC.

This clone turned up a few times. The CDR3 end falls 3 residues outside the read, so it is completed with the germline J gene. This rearrangement joins TRBV10-2 to TRBJ1-2; 7 bases fit TRBD1. The CDR3 is made up of 16 amino acids. Germline V gene data show CDR1 as WSHSY and CDR2 as SAAADI. V shed 3 bases and J 5 bases; nucleotides not matched to a gene: 12. The CDR3 is CASSEGGRDGQYGYTF. The part of the CDR3 DNA that was read is TGCGCCAGCAGTGAAGGGGGCAGGGACGGACAGTATGGC.

In its sample, this clone was seen many times. The CDR3 bases that were read are TGCAGTGCTAGACCCGGGACTAGCGTAACGGGGGAG. Its translation: CSARPGTSVTGE. The complete CDR3 reads CSARPGTSVTGELFF. The chain joins TRBV20-1 to TRBJ2-2, with 10 bases identical to TRBD2. The sequence runs out 3 residues before the end of the CDR3; the remainder is reconstructed from the germline J gene. This CDR3 comprises 15 residues. V was pared by 2 bases and J by 8 bases, with 8 bases of the junction left unmatched. Germline CDR1 is DFQATT and CDR2 is SNEGSKA (reference sequence).

This clone was counted ten times or more. Read data end 3 residues before the CDR3 end; the end is taken from the germline J gene. The chain combines TRBV6-2 or TRBV6-3 with TRBJ1-1; 7 bases are a match to TRBD1. The CDR3 covers 15 residues. The junction had 6 bases not matched to a gene; V was cut back by 4 bases and J by 1 base. In germline, CDR1 is MNHEY, CDR2 SVGEGT. The part of the CDR3 DNA that was read is TGTGCCAGCAGTTCTTCCGCAGGGGGGAACACTGAA. Encoded protein: CASSSSAGGNTE. Given in full, the CDR3 is CASSSSAGGNTEAFF.

This clone was counted a few times. Read coverage stops 3 residues before the CDR3 terminus; the germline J gene supplies the remainder. V gene TRBV19 combines with J gene TRBJ2-3, with 7 nucleotides matching TRBD1. With 1 base clipped from V and 1 base from J, the junction kept 2 bases outside the gene matches. CDR1 and CDR2 from the germline V gene are LNHDA and SQIVND (reference sequence). The CDR3 length is 15 residues. The CDR3 is CASSIGTGGTDTQYF. The covered CDR3 bases are TGTGCCAGTAGTATAGGGACAGGCGGCACAGATACG.

This clone was counted many times. The read halts 3 residues ahead of the CDR3 end, with the missing end drawn from the germline J gene. The V call is TRBV6-4, the J call TRBJ1-5; TRBD1 is a possible D gene (5 bases). The CDR3 has 12 amino acids. Germline CDR1 MRHNA, CDR2 SNTAGT. V dropped 7 bases and J dropped 6 bases, with 10 bases sitting between them. The CDR3 region is CASKGVGQPQHF. The DNA read from the CDR3 is TGTGCCAGCAAAGGGGTAGGTCAGCCC.

The sample holds a few counts of this clone. The CDR3 goes on 3 residues after the read ends, and that part is filled in from the germline J gene. This chain links TRBV19 with TRBJ2-1; 9 bases are shared with TRBD2. CDR1 and CDR2 from the germline V gene are LNHDA and SQIVND (reference sequence). V was clipped by 5 bases and J by 3 bases; unmatched bases: 8. The CDR3 totals 16 residues. The chain's CDR3 is CASSSPWREGYNEQFF. The sequenced part of the CDR3 DNA is TGTGCCAGTAGTTCCCCCTGGCGGGAGGGCTACAATGAG.

This clone was found many times. Here the CDR3 reads CAWRDMGSNYGYTF. CDR3 bases read: TGTGCCTGGAGGGACATGGGGTCTAACTATGGC. The chain recombines TRBV30 with TRBJ1-2; weak D call: TRBD1 (5 bases). The read terminates 3 residues before the CDR3 end, so the remaining end is supplied by the germline J gene. Germline V gene sequence: CDR1 GTSNPN, CDR2 SVGIG (reference sequence). V gave up 3 bases and J gave up 0 bases, with 11 bases separating them. The CDR3 consists of 14 residues.

This clone was found a few times. Read data end 3 residues before the CDR3 end; the end is taken from the germline J gene. The genes are TRBV7-6 and TRBJ1-6; TRBD1 matches at 8 bases. The CDR3 runs 17 residues. The germline gives CDR1 SGHVS, CDR2 FNYEAQ. Trimming cost V 5 bases and J 2 bases; bases outside gene matches: 8. The covered CDR3 bases are TGTGCCAGCAGCCCAGGACAGGGACGGACCTATAATTCACCC. Its protein is CASSPGQGRTYNSP. The whole CDR3 sequence is CASSPGQGRTYNSPLHF.